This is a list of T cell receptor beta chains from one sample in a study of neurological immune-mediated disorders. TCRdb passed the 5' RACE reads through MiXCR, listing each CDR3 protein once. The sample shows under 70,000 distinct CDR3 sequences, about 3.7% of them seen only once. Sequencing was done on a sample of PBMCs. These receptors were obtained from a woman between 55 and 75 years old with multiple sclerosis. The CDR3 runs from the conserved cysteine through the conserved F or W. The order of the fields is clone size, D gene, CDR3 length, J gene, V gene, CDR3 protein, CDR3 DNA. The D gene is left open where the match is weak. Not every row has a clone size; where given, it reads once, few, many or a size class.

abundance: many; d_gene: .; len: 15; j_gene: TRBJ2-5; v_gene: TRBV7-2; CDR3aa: CASSLRPSSKETQYF; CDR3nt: TGTGCCAGCAGCTTACGGCCTAGCTCTAAAGAGACCCAGTACTTC
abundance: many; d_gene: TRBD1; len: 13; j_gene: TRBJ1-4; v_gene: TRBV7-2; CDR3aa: CASSAGTVEKLFF; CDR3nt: TGTGCCAGCAGCGCCGGGACAGTCGAAAAACTGTTTTTT
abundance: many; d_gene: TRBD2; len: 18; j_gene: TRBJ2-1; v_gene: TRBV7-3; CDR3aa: CASSLVGQSGGFYNEQFF; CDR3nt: TGTGCCAGCAGCTTAGTGGGGCAGAGCGGGGGGTTTTACAATGAGCAGTTCTTC
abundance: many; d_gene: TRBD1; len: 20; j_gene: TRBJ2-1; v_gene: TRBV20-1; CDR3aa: CSAHNRQGAPTRRSYNEQFF; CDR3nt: TGCAGTGCTCATAACCGACAGGGGGCCCCAACTAGACGCTCCTACAATGAGCAGTTCTTC
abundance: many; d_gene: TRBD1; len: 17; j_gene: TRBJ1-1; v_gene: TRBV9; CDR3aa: CASSLGQGDGMNTEAFF; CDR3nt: TGTGCCAGCAGCCTCGGACAGGGGGACGGGATGAACACTGAAGCTTTCTTT
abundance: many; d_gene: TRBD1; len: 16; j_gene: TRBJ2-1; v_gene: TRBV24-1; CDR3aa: CATSDFGQGINNEQFF; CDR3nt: TGTGCCACCAGTGATTTCGGACAGGGTATTAACAATGAGCAGTTCTTC
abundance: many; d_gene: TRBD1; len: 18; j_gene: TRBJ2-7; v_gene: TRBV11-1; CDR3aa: CASSGKGQLNYFSYEQYF; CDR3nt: TGTGCCAGCAGCGGCAAGGGACAGCTCAATTACTTCTCCTACGAGCAGTACTTC
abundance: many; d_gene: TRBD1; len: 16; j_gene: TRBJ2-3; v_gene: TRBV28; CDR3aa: CASSSRQGKSTDTQYF; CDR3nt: TGTGCCAGCAGTTCCCGACAGGGAAAAAGCACAGATACGCAGTATTTT
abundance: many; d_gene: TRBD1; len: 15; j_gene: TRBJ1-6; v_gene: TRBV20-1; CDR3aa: CSARDLEGARSPLHF; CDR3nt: TGCAGTGCTAGAGATTTGGAGGGGGCTCGGTCACCCCTCCACTTT
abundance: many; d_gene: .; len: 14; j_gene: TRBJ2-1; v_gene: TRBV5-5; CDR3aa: CASSLERVGIEQFF; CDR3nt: TGTGCCAGCAGCTTGGAAAGAGTAGGGATTGAGCAGTTCTTC
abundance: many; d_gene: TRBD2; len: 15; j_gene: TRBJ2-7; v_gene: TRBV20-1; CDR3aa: CSARDRQRGSYEQYF; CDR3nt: TGCAGTGCTAGAGATCGACAGCGGGGGTCCTACGAGCAGTACTTC
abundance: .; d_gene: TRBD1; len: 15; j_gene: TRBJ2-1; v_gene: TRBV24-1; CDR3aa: CATSTGQDLWGEQFF; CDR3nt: TGTGCCACCAGTACGGGACAGGATCTCTGGGGTGAGCAGTTCTTC
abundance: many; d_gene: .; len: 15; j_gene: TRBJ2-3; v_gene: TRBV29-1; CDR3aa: CSVAFGLDGRDTQYF; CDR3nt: TGCAGCGTTGCCTTCGGGCTGGACGGGAGAGATACGCAGTATTTT
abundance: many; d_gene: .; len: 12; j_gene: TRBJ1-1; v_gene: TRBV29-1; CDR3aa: CSVSGRGTEAFF; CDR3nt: TGCAGCGTTTCGGGCAGGGGCACTGAAGCTTTCTTT
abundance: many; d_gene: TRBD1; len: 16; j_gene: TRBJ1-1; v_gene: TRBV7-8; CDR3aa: CASSPPGQGKNTEAFF; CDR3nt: TGTGCCAGCAGCCCACCTGGACAGGGGAAGAACACTGAAGCTTTCTTT
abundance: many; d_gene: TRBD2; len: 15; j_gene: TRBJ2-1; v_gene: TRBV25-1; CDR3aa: CASSEAGAPYNEQFF; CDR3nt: TGTGCCAGCAGTGAGGCGGGAGCCCCCTACAATGAGCAGTTCTTC
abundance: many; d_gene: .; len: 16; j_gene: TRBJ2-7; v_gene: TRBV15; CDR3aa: CATSRGLSGYTYEQYF; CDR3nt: TGTGCCACCAGCAGAGGCTTAAGCGGATATACCTACGAGCAGTACTTC
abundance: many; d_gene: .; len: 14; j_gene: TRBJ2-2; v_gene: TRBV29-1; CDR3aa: CSVEVETNTGELFF; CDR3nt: TGCAGCGTTGAGGTGGAGACGAACACCGGGGAGCTGTTTTTT
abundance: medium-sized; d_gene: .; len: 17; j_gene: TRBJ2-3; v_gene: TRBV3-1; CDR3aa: CASSQDMGSGAADTQYF; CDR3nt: TGTGCCAGCAGCCAAGATATGGGGTCGGGGGCCGCAGATACGCAGTATTTT
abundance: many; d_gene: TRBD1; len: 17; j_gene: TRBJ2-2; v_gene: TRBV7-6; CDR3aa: CASSLTQGARNTGELFF; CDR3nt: TGTGCCAGCAGCTTGACTCAGGGGGCTCGAAACACCGGGGAGCTGTTTTTT
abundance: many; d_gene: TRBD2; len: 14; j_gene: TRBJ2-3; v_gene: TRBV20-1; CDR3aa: CSASLAGVTDTQYF; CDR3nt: TGCAGTGCTAGTCTTGCGGGGGTCACAGATACGCAGTATTTT
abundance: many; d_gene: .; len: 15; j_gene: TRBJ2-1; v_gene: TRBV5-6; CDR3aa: CASSLGGALYNEQFF; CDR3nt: TGTGCCAGCAGCTTGGGGGGGGCCCTATACAATGAGCAGTTCTTC
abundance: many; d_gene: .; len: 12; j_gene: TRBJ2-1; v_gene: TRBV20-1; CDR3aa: CSARAGYNEQFF; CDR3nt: TGCAGTGCTAGAGCGGGGTACAATGAGCAGTTCTTC
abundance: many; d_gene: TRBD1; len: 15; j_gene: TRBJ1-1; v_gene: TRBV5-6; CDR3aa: CASSPGTGRYTEAFF; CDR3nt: TGTGCCAGCAGCCCAGGGACAGGGCGTTACACTGAAGCTTTCTTT
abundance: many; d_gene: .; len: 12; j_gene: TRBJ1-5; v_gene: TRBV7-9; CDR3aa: CASSLAHQPQHF; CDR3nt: TGTGCCAGCAGCTTAGCACATCAGCCCCAGCATTTT
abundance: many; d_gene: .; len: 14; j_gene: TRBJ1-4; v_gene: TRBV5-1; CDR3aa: CASSLAGADEKLFF; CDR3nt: TGCGCCAGCAGCTTGGCGGGAGCGGATGAAAAACTGTTTTTT
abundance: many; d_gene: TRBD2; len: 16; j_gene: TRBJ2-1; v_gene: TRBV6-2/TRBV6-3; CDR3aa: CASSYFGLAGDNEQFF; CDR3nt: TGTGCCAGCAGTTACTTCGGGCTAGCGGGGGACAATGAGCAGTTCTTC
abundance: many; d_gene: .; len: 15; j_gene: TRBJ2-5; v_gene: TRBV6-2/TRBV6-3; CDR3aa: CASSPGRLESETQYF; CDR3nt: TGTGCCAGCAGCCCCGGACGACTGGAGAGCGAGACCCAGTACTTC
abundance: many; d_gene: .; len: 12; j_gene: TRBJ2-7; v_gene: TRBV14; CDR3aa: CASSQDGYEQYF; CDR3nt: TGTGCCAGCAGCCAAGATGGGTACGAGCAGTACTTC